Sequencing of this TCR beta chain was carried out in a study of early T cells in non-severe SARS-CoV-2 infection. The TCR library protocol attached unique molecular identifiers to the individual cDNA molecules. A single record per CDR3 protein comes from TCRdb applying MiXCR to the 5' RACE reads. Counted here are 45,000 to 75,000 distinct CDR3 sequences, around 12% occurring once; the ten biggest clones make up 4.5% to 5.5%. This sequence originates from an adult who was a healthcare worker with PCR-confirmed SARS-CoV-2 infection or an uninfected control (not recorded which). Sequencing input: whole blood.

The CDR3 DNA reads TGTGCCAGCAGTTACGGACAGGCCACTGAAGCTTTCTTT. Protein: CASSYGQATEAFF. The chain recombines TRBV6-2 or TRBV6-3 with TRBJ1-1; 7 bases map to TRBD1. Trimming removed 2 bases from V and 4 bases from J; junction bases left unmatched: 1. Germline loops: CDR1 MNHEY, CDR2 SVGEGT. The CDR3 is 13 residues long.